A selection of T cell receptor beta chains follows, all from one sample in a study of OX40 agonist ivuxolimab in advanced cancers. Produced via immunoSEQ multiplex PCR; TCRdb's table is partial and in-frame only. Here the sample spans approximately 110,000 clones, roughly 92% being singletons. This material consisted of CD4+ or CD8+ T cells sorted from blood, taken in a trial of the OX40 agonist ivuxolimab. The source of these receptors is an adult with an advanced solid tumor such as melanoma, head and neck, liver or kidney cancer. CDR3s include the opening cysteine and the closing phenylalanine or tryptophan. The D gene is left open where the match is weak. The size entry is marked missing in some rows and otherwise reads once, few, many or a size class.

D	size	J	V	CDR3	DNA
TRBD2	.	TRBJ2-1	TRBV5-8	CASSTGTRLYNEQFF	TGTGCCAGCAGCACCGGGACTAGGCTATACAATGAGCAGTTCTTC
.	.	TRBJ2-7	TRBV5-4	CASSLGIGQYEQYF	TGTGCCAGCAGCTTGGGAATTGGGCAGTACGAGCAGTACTTC
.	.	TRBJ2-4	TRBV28	CASSSPQIVAYF	TGTGCCAGCAGCTCCCCACAGATAGTAGCGTACTTC
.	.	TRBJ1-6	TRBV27	CASSPPSGSSYNSPLHF	TGTGCCAGCAGTCCACCCTCGGGGAGCTCCTATAATTCACCCCTCCACTTT
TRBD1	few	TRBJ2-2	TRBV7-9	CASSYGQGEVGELFF	TGTGCCAGCAGCTACGGACAGGGTGAGGTCGGGGAGCTGTTTTTT
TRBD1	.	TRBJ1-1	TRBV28	CASSSTGGGPEAFF	TGTGCCAGTAGCTCCACAGGGGGAGGGCCTGAAGCTTTCTTT
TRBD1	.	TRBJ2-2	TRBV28	CASSKTGDNTGELFF	TGTGCCAGCAGCAAAACAGGGGATAACACCGGGGAGCTGTTTTTT
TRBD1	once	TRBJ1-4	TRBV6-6	CASNSGTGGEKLFF	TGTGCCAGCAATTCCGGGACAGGCGGGGAAAAACTGTTTTTT
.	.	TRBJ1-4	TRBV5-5	CASSFTGPVNEKLFF	TGTGCCAGCAGCTTCACCGGGCCGGTCAATGAAAAACTGTTTTTT
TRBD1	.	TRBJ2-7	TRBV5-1	CASSLGQVSYEQYF	TGCGCCAGCAGCTTAGGACAGGTCAGTTACGAGCAGTACTTC
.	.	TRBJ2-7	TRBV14	CASSQDSGEVEQYF	TGTGCCAGCAGCCAAGATTCTGGGGAAGTCGAGCAGTACTTC
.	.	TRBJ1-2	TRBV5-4	CASSLKGNYGYTF	TGTGCCAGCAGCTTGAAGGGAAACTATGGCTACACCTTC
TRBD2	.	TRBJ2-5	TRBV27	CASSLPGGETQYF	TGTGCCAGCAGTTTACCGGGGGGGGAGACCCAGTACTTC
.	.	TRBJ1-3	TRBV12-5	CASVWTGTTIYF	TGTGCTAGTGTTTGGACGGGGACCACCATATATTTT
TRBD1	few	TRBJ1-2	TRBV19	CASSDGQGAGGYTF	TGTGCCAGTAGTGACGGACAGGGGGCCGGGGGCTACACCTTC
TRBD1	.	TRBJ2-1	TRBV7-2	CASSFWTGGYEQFF	TGTGCCAGCAGCTTCTGGACAGGGGGCTATGAGCAGTTCTTC
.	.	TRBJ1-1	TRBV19	CASSPLGQGTITEAFF	TGTGCCAGTAGCCCATTAGGTCAGGGGACGATCACTGAAGCTTTCTTT
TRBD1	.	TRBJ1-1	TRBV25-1	CASSWTGKNTEAFF	TGTGCCAGCAGCTGGACAGGCAAGAACACTGAAGCTTTCTTT
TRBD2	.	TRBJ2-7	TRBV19	CASSPEIAGLYEQYF	TGTGCCAGTAGCCCCGAAATAGCGGGGCTCTACGAGCAGTACTTC
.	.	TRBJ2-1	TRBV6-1	CASSEGRFPYNEQFF	TGTGCCAGCAGTGAAGGGAGGTTCCCCTACAATGAGCAGTTCTTC
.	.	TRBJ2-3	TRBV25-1	CASSEPGGIDTQYF	TGTGCCAGCAGCGAACCGGGCGGGATAGATACGCAGTATTTT
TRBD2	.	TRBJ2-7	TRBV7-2	CASSLARTSGSSYEQYF	TGTGCCAGCAGCTTAGCACGGACTAGCGGGAGCTCCTACGAGCAGTACTTC
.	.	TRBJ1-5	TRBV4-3	CASSQDLGGASNQPQHF	TGCGCCAGCAGCCAAGATCTCGGGGGGGCTTCGAATCAGCCCCAGCATTTT
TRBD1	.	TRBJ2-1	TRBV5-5	CASSGGTGEAQGYYNEQFF	TGTGCCAGCAGCGGTGGGACAGGGGAGGCCCAGGGGTACTACAATGAGCAGTTCTTC
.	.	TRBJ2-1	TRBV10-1	CASSESILRWSSYNEQFF	TGCGCCAGCAGTGAGTCGATTCTGCGGTGGAGCTCCTACAATGAGCAGTTCTTC
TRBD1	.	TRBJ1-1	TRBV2	CASRQGQSNTEAFF	TGTGCCAGCAGGCAGGGACAGTCGAACACTGAAGCTTTCTTT
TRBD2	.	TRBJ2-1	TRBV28	CASSSIIRAGSSYNEQFF	TGTGCCAGCAGTTCAATAATCCGAGCGGGAAGCTCCTACAATGAGCAGTTCTTC
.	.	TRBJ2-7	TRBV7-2	CASSRGTSYEQYF	TGTGCCAGCAGCCGAGGAACCTCCTACGAGCAGTACTTC
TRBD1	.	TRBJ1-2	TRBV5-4	CASSLRGQGTANYGYTF	TGTGCCAGCAGCTTGAGGGGACAGGGAACTGCTAACTATGGCTACACCTTC
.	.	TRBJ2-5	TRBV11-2	CASSSIPGQETQYF	TGTGCCAGCAGCTCTATCCCAGGGCAAGAGACCCAGTACTTC
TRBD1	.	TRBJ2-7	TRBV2	CASSLVTGGEQYF	TGTGCCAGCAGTTTGGTGACAGGGGGCGAGCAGTACTTC
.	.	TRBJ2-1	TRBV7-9	CASSLVPEGGNEQFF	TGTGCCAGCAGCTTAGTACCGGAAGGGGGGAATGAGCAGTTCTTC
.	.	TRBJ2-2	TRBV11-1	CASSLRYTGELFF	TGTGCCAGCAGCCTACGCTATACCGGGGAGCTGTTTTTT
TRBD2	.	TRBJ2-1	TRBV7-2	CASSYKRGAYNEQFF	TGTGCCAGCAGCTACAAGCGGGGTGCCTACAATGAGCAGTTCTTC
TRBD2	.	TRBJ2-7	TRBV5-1	CASSLNGASGTFSYEQYF	TGCGCCAGCAGCCTCAATGGGGCTAGCGGAACTTTTTCCTACGAGCAGTACTTC
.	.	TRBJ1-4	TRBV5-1	CASGHSDRIEGEKLFF	TGCGCCAGCGGCCACTCCGACAGGATTGAAGGTGAAAAACTGTTTTTT
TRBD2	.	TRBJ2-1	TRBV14	CASSQVAGGTYNEQFF	TGTGCCAGCAGCCAAGTAGCGGGAGGGACGTACAATGAGCAGTTCTTC
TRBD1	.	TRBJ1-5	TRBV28	CASSATGGRQPQHF	TGTGCCAGCAGTGCAACAGGGGGTCGTCAGCCCCAGCATTTT
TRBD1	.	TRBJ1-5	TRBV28	CATYETGGSDQPQHF	TGTGCCACCTACGAAACAGGGGGCAGTGATCAGCCCCAGCATTTT
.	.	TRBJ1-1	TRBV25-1	CASSEGGFTEAFF	TGTGCCAGCAGTGAAGGGGGCTTCACTGAAGCTTTCTTT
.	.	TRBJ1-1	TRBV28	CASSLQGESSAFF	TGTGCCAGCAGTTTACAGGGAGAATCTAGCGCTTTCTTT
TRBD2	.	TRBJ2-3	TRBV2	CASSEGLAGITDTQYF	TGTGCCAGCAGTGAGGGGTTAGCGGGCATCACAGATACGCAGTATTTT
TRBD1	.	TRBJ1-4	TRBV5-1	CASSSLDRGDEKLFF	TGCGCCAGCAGCTCCCTCGACAGGGGGGACGAAAAACTGTTTTTT
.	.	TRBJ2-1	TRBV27	CASSLPGLGSNEQFF	TGTGCCAGCAGTCTTCCGGGCCTAGGGAGTAATGAGCAGTTCTTC
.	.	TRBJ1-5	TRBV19	CASSPTPAGGQPQHF	TGTGCCAGTAGTCCTACTCCGGCTGGGGGTCAGCCCCAGCATTTT
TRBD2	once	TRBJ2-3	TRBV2	CASRLGLASDTQYF	TGTGCCAGCAGATTAGGACTAGCATCAGATACGCAGTATTTT
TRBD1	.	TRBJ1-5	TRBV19	CASHITTGSIQPQHF	TGTGCCAGCCATATCACGACAGGGTCTATTCAGCCCCAGCATTTT
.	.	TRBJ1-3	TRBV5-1	CASSLDRPSGNTIYF	TGCGCCAGCAGCTTGGACAGACCTTCTGGAAACACCATATATTTT
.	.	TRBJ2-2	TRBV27	CASSSYPRDRTGELFF	TGTGCCAGCAGTTCCTACCCGAGGGACCGCACCGGGGAGCTGTTTTTT
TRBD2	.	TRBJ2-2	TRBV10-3	CAISEPLPAGGPGELFF	TGTGCCATCAGTGAGCCCCTTCCAGCGGGAGGGCCCGGGGAGCTGTTTTTT
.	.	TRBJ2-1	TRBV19	CASSTGHPNEQFF	TGTGCCAGTAGTACGGGACACCCCAATGAGCAGTTCTTC
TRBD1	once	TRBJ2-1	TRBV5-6	CASSALGQVGPYNEQFF	TGTGCCAGCAGCGCCCTTGGACAGGTAGGGCCCTACAATGAGCAGTTCTTC
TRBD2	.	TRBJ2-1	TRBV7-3	CASSLTSPSGYNEQFF	TGTGCCAGCAGCTTAACGTCCCCTAGCGGCTACAATGAGCAGTTCTTC